The subject of this entry is one TCR beta chain. This sample is drawn from a study of cytomegalovirus exposure and HLA in healthy donors. PCR amplification relied on 60 Vbeta primers (plus 13 Jbeta primers). TCRdb's table, derived via immunoSEQ multiplex PCR, lists solely in-frame clones and lacks some. The profile shows 100,000 to 150,000 clones, roughly 80% of them singletons. The CDR3 is 15 amino acids. The V gene's germline CDR1 is SNHLY and CDR2 FYNNEI. The V and J ends lost 7 bases and 3 bases respectively, with 18 bases between them. Sequencing was carried out using PBMCs. The chain has TRBV2 and TRBJ2-5; maybe TRBD2 (6 bases). The clonotype comes from a man under 40 in good health and CMV-seronegative. The CDR3 region is CASTGDPVKEETQYF. CDR3 nucleotides: TGTGCCAGCACGGGGGACCCCGTAAAAGAAGAGACCCAGTACTTC.